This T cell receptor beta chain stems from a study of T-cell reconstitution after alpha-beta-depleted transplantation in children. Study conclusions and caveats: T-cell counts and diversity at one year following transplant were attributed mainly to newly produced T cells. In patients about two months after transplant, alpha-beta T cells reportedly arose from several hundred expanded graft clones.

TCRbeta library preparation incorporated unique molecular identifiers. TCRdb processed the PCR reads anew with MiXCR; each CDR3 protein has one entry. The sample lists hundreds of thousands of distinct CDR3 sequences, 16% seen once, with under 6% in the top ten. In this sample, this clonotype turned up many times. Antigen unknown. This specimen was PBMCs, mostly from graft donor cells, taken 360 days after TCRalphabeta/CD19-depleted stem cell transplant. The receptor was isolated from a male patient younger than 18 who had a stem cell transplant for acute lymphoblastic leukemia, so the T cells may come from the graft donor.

The CDR3 loop is CASFPPIGIYEQYF. Written as DNA, the CDR3 is TGTGCCAGCTTCCCCCCGATAGGGATCTACGAGCAGTACTTC. The chain joins TRBV12-3 or TRBV12-4 to TRBJ2-7; D gene uncertain. The CDR3 runs to 14 residues. V was pared by 8 bases and J by 3 bases, with 17 bases between.